The 23 T cell receptor beta chains below were found in one sample sequenced in a study of blood T cell repertoires in COVID-19. Sequencing was performed with immunoSEQ multiplex PCR; in TCRdb, only in-frame clones are kept and a portion is missing. Of roughly 230,000 clones listed, 85% to 95% are singletons. The sample comprised peripheral blood. These receptors were obtained from a man aged 25-40 years with COVID-19, enrolled during active disease.

The chain combines TRBV29-1 with TRBJ1-2; 12 nucleotides agree with TRBD1. This CDR3 has 14 amino acids. V shed 5 bases and J 7 bases; nucleotides not matched to a gene: 8. Germline CDR1 is SQVTM and CDR2 is ANQGSEA. CDR3: CSVFPGQGAGGYTF. CDR3 sequence (DNA): TGCAGCGTTTTTCCGGGACAGGGGGCTGGTGGCTACACCTTC.

The rearrangement joins TRBV13 to TRBJ2-7; 10 bases align to TRBD2. CDR1 is PRHDT and CDR2 is FYEKMQ in the germline V gene (reference sequence). CDR3 length: 16 amino acids. V was clipped by 5 bases and J by 2 bases; unmatched bases: 9. In DNA form, the CDR3 reads TGTGCCAGCAGCCCCAGGACTAGCGGCGGAACCTACGAGCAGTACTTC. Translation: CASSPRTSGGTYEQYF.

This clone was recorded once. The chain joins TRBV11-2 to TRBJ1-6; D is perhaps TRBD1 (5 bases). The CDR3 contains 17 residues. V was pared by 5 bases and J by 9 bases, with 23 bases between. Germline CDR1 is SGHAT and CDR2 is FQNNGV. The CDR3 DNA reads TGTGCCAGCAGCCCTCTCGGGGGACCCGGGTCGGGTTCACCCCTCCACTTT. Amino acid sequence: CASSPLGGPGSGSPLHF.

Note on this clone: One end of the junction is discordant with germline, which a read error may explain. This chain uses TRBV13 with TRBJ1-2, with 8 bases that match TRBD1. The germline CDR1 and CDR2 sequences are PRHDT and FYEKMQ (reference sequence). The CDR3 runs 13 residues. For the CDR3, the DNA is TGTGCCAGCAGCGTAGGACAGGGAAATGGCTACACCTTC. Protein: CASSVGQGNGYTF.

The chain uses TRBV6-1 and TRBJ1-6, with 10 bases identical to TRBD1. This CDR3 is built from 16 residues. Germline trimming cut 4 bases from V and 5 bases from J; bases unmatched to any gene: 5. The germline V gene encodes CDR1 MNHNS and CDR2 SASEGT. CDR3 coding DNA: TGTGCCAGCAGTGTCCGACAGGGGGCAGATAATTCACCCCTCCACTTT. Translating gives CASSVRQGADNSPLHF.

This clone was counted a single time. The chain uses TRBV3-1 (or the pseudogene TRBV3-2) and TRBJ2-7, with 9 bases fitting TRBD1. The CDR3 is 15 residues long. Germline CDR1 LGHDT, CDR2 YNNKEL (reference sequence). After removal of 1 base from V and 2 bases from J, the junction contained 3 bases not matched to a gene. The CDR3 loop is CASSQGGTGPYEQYF. Here the CDR3 DNA reads TGTGCCAGCAGCCAAGGGGGGACAGGGCCCTACGAGCAGTACTTC.

A remark on this clone: Other DNA sequences within the sample encode an identical CDR3. The rearrangement joins TRBV5-1 to TRBJ2-3, with D unclear. The CDR3 contains 12 residues. Germline V gene data show CDR1 as SGHRS and CDR2 as YFSETQ. Trimming left V 0 bases short and J 6 bases short, with 5 bases between. CDR3 nucleotide sequence: TGCGCCAGCAGCTTGGCTTCGGATACGCAGTATTTT. This codes for CASSLASDTQYF.

The gene calls are TRBV7-3 and TRBJ2-2; TRBD2 matches 11 bases. J was trimmed by 9 bases and V by 5 bases; bases with no gene match: 8. The CDR3 covers 15 residues. CDR1 is SGHTA, CDR2 FQGTGA, per germline. For the CDR3, the DNA is TGTGCCAGCAGCCCTAGCGGGGGGCCAGAGTGGGAGCTGTTTTTT. Translation gives CASSPSGGPEWELFF.

CDR3: CASSLGDRGYNEQFF. The CDR3 DNA is TGCGCCAGCAGCTTGGGGGACAGGGGATACAATGAGCAGTTCTTC. This sequence joins TRBV5-1 and TRBJ2-1, with 10 bases fitting TRBD1. V lost 0 bases and J lost 4; bases outside the gene matches: 1. Germline CDR1 and CDR2: SGHRS and YFSETQ. The CDR3 loop spans 15 amino acids.

This clone has a single count. V is TRBV5-5 and J is TRBJ1-4, with D possibly TRBD1 on 6 matching bases. V was trimmed by 4 bases and J by 3 bases, leaving 13 bases between them. The CDR3 sequence is 15 residues long. Germline assignment: CDR1 SGHKS and CDR2 YYEKEE (reference sequence). The CDR3 nucleotides are TGTGCCAGCAGCGAGCCCAGGGGAGCTAATGAAAAACTGTTTTTT. Its translation is CASSEPRGANEKLFF.

The chain employs TRBV5-1 and TRBJ1-6; TRBD1 matches 7 bases. The germline V gene has CDR1 SGHRS and CDR2 YFSETQ. The CDR3 is 13 residues long. V lost 7 bases and J lost 5; bases outside the gene matches: 3. Here the CDR3 reads CASRGQNNSPLHF. The CDR3, as DNA: TGCGCCAGCCGGGGACAGAATAATTCACCCCTCCACTTT.

This chain uses TRBV6-5 with TRBJ1-2; D gene ambiguous. This CDR3 has 13 amino acids. V was cut by 6 bases and J by 4 bases, with 12 bases left in between. Germline loops: CDR1 MNHEY, CDR2 SVGAGI. For the CDR3, the DNA is TGTGCCAGCAGGGCGGAGGGCGGCTATGGCTACACCTTC. The encoded protein is CASRAEGGYGYTF.

The V and J genes are TRBV3-1 (or the pseudogene TRBV3-2) and TRBJ2-1, with D tentatively TRBD2 (6 bases). Germline V gene lookup returns CDR1 LGHDT and CDR2 YNNKEL (reference sequence). The CDR3 has 15 residues. The germline V and J ends were trimmed by 1 base and 9 bases, with 16 bases remaining between them. The CDR3 DNA is TGTGCCAGCAGCCAAGTCGCGTCCGGGGGAGGTGAGCAGTTCTTC. Protein sequence: CASSQVASGGGEQFF.

CDR3 in DNA: TGTGCCAGCTCACCACTCCCGGGGGACAATGAGCAGTTCTTC. Translating gives CASSPLPGDNEQFF. The chain has TRBV18 and TRBJ2-1; D possibly corresponds to TRBD2 (6 bases). The CDR3 runs 14 residues. Germline CDR1 is KGHSH and CDR2 is LQKENI. The V gene lost 1 base and the J gene lost 5 bases, with 9 bases spanning the gap.

The chain recombines TRBV19 with TRBJ1-1; 7 bases fit TRBD1. The junction had 6 bases not matched to a gene; V was cut back by 3 bases and J by 5 bases. CDR1 is LNHDA, CDR2 SQIVND, per germline (reference sequence). The CDR3 is made up of 14 amino acids. CDR3 nucleotide sequence: TGTGCCAGTAGTATTGTAGGGGGCGAGACTGAAGCTTTCTTT. The encoded protein is CASSIVGGETEAFF.

This chain uses TRBV2 with TRBJ2-1; 7 nucleotides line up with TRBD2. From germline, CDR1 is SNHLY and CDR2 FYNNEI. Losses at the gene ends were 3 bases for V and 4 bases for J; bases not matched to a gene: 6. CDR3 size: 15 residues. CDR3 sequence reads: CASSELAGEYNEQFF. CDR3 sequence (DNA): TGTGCCAGCAGTGAGCTGGCGGGGGAGTACAATGAGCAGTTCTTC.

The chain combines TRBV27 with TRBJ1-1, with D tentatively TRBD1 (6 bases). The length of the CDR3 is 13 residues. Germline CDR1 MNHEY, CDR2 SMNVEV (reference sequence). The V and J ends lost 6 bases and 1 base respectively, with 9 bases between them. In nucleotides, the CDR3 is TGTGCCAGCAGACAGACAGGGAACACTGAAGCTTTCTTT. Amino acids: CASRQTGNTEAFF.

J is TRBJ1-5 and V is TRBV15; 10 bases map to TRBD1. CDR3 length equals 16 residues. Germline V CDR1 and CDR2: LNHNV, YYDKDF (reference sequence). V lost 3 bases and J lost 6; bases outside the gene matches: 8. This chain's CDR3 is CATSRLPDRGFQPQHF. The CDR3 DNA sequence: TGTGCCACCAGCAGGCTCCCGGACAGGGGGTTTCAGCCCCAGCATTTT.

CDR3: CASSQATGIYGYTF. As DNA, the CDR3 is TGTGCCAGCAGCCAAGCCACAGGGATCTATGGCTACACCTTC. The chain carries TRBV3-1 (or the pseudogene TRBV3-2) and TRBJ1-2; weak D call: TRBD1 (6 bases). CDR1 LGHDT and CDR2 YNNKEL come from the germline V gene (reference sequence). This CDR3 contains 14 residues. Trimming cost V 1 base and J 4 bases, with 10 bases left between them.

This clone was counted a few times. Here the CDR3 DNA reads TGTGCCAGTAGTATAGGCAGGTTGCCCAATGAGCAGTTCTTC. It specifies CASSIGRLPNEQFF. V is TRBV19 and J is TRBJ2-1; no clear D. Germline V gene sequence: CDR1 LNHDA, CDR2 SQIVND (reference sequence). With 1 base removed from V and 6 bases from J, the gap between germline ends came to 10 bases. The CDR3 length is 14 residues.

This chain connects TRBV19 to TRBJ1-2; D uncertain. The CDR3 has 14 amino acids. Germline V lookup: CDR1 LNHDA, CDR2 SQIVND (reference sequence). The V end was cut by 0 bases, the J end by 3 bases, with 8 bases between. The CDR3 sequence: CASSIEPRDYGYTF. The CDR3, as DNA: TGTGCCAGTAGTATAGAACCCCGAGACTATGGCTACACCTTC.

This clone has just a few counts. CDR3 region: CASSRSSGTEAFF. Written as DNA, the CDR3 is TGTGCCAGCAGCCGGTCGTCGGGCACTGAAGCTTTCTTT. The chain employs TRBV6-5 and TRBJ1-1; D ambiguous. V was cut by 6 bases and J by 4 bases, with 12 bases left in between. The V gene's germline CDR1 is MNHEY and CDR2 SVGAGI. The CDR3 extends over 13 amino acids.

The chain carries TRBV7-9 and TRBJ2-1; 8 bases match TRBD2. V dropped 4 bases and J dropped 5; count of bases not matched to a gene: 13. Germline CDR1 SEHNR, CDR2 FQNEAQ (reference sequence). The CDR3 runs 17 residues. The CDR3 loop is CASSSGARGGADNEQFF. The CDR3 nucleotides are TGTGCCAGCAGCTCCGGCGCACGGGGGGGCGCCGACAATGAGCAGTTCTTC.